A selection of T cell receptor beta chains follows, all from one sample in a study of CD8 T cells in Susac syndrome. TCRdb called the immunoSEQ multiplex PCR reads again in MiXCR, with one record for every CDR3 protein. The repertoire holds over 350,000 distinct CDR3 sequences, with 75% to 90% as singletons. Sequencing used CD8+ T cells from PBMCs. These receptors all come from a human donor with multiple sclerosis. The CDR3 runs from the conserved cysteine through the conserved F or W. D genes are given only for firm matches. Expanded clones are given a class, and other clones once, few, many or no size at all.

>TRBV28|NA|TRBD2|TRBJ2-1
TGTGCCAGCAGTCACTTACTAGCGGGAGGTATCAATGAGCAGTTCTTC
CASSHLLAGGINEQFF
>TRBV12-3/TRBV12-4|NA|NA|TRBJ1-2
TGTGCCAGCAGTCCGGTAGGGCTTAACTATGGCTACACCTTC
CASSPVGLNYGYTF
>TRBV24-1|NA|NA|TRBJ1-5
TGTGCCACCAGTGACCCTTCGACAGGCGACTTAAATCAGCCCCAGCATTTT
CATSDPSTGDLNQPQHF
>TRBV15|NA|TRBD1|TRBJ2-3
TGTGCCACCAGCAGAAGGACAGGGGGGCTCGCAGATACGCAGTATTTT
CATSRRTGGLADTQYF
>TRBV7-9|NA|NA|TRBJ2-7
TGTGCCAGCAGCACACCGGGACTCCTGAGCTCCTACGAGCAGTACTTC
CASSTPGLLSSYEQYF
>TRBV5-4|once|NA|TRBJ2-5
TGTGCCAGCAGCACAGAGACAGTAGAGACCCAGTACTTC
CASSTETVETQYF
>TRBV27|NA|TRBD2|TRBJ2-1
TGTGCCAGTCGCGAATTAGCGGGAGGAGGAAATGAGCAGTTCTTC
CASRELAGGGNEQFF
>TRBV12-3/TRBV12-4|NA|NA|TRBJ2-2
TGTGCCAGCAGTTTGCGGGACACGATCACCGGGGAGCTGTTTTTT
CASSLRDTITGELFF
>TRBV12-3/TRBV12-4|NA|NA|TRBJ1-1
TGTGCCAGCAGTTTTAGTATGGGGGAAGCTTTCTTT
CASSFSMGEAFF
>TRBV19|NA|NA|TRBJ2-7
TGTGCCAGTACCGGGGTGGAAGACTACGAGCAGTACTTC
CASTGVEDYEQYF
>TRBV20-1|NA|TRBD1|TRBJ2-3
TGCAGTGCTAGAGGCTCAGGGGGAATAACAGATACGCAGTATTTT
CSARGSGGITDTQYF
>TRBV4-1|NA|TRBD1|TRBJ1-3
TGCGCCAGCAGCGAAGGGACAGGGGCTGGAAACACCATATATTTT
CASSEGTGAGNTIYF
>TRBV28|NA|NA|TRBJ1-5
TGTGCCAGCAGTTTTAACAGCGGGCAGCCCCAGCATTTT
CASSFNSGQPQHF
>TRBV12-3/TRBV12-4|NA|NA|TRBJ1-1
TGTGCCAGCAGTTTCATCGGGGGATCTACTGAAGCTTTCTTT
CASSFIGGSTEAFF
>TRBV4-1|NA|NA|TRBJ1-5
TGCGCCAGCAGCCAAGGGGTGGACGGCAATCAGCCCCAGCATTTT
CASSQGVDGNQPQHF
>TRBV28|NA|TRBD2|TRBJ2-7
TGTGCCAGCAGTTTTGAGTTGCTAGCGGGAGAGTACGAGCAGTACTTC
CASSFELLAGEYEQYF
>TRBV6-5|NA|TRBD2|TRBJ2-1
TGTGCCAGCAGGCCCCTAGCGGGAGAGTACAATGAGCAGTTCTTC
CASRPLAGEYNEQFF
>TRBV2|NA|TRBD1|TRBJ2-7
TGTGCCAGCGCGGGACAGGGGATCTACGAGCAGTACTTC
CASAGQGIYEQYF
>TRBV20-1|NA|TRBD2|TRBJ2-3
TGCAGTGCTAGAGATGAGTTGCGGGGGGGCGGAGATACGCAGTATTTT
CSARDELRGGGDTQYF
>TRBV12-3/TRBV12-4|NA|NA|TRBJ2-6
TGTGCCAGCAGTCCTCGGGGGTCTTGGGCCAACGTCCTGACTTTC
CASSPRGSWANVLTF
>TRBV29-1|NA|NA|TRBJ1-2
TGCAGCGTTGAAGGTATACGTGAGGCTAACTATGGCTACACCTTC
CSVEGIREANYGYTF
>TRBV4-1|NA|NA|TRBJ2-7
TGCGCCAGCAGCCCTAACATTCCGCCTCGCTACGAGCAGTACTTC
CASSPNIPPRYEQYF
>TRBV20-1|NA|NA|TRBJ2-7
TGCAGTGCTAGGGATGAAGGGATTACCTACGAGCAGTACTTC
CSARDEGITYEQYF
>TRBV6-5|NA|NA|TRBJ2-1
TGTGCCAGCAGTTACACTGTATCAAATGACCCCTACAATGAGCAGTTCTTC
CASSYTVSNDPYNEQFF
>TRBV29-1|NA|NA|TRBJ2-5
TGCAGCGTTTTAGGGGGGTTGAGGGAGACCCAGTACTTC
CSVLGGLRETQYF
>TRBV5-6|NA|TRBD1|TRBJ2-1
TGTGCCAGCACCCAGCTTATTACAGGGGCCTACAATGAGCAGTTCTTC
CASTQLITGAYNEQFF
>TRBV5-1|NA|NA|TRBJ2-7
TGCGCCAGCAGCTTCTTGGGGTCGGGGGAGCAGTACTTC
CASSFLGSGEQYF
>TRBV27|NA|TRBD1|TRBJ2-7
TGTGCCAGCAGTTTGGGACAGGGGACCGAGCAGTACTTC
CASSLGQGTEQYF
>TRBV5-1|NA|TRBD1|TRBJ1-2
TGCGCCAGCAGAACGACAGGGGTTGATTCGGGCTACACCTTC
CASRTTGVDSGYTF
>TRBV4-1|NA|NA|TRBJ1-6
TGCGCCAGCAGCCAAGTAGTTCAGGACGGTAATTCACCCCTCCACTTT
CASSQVVQDGNSPLHF
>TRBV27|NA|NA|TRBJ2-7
TGTGCCAGCAGAGCCCCGAGTAGGGGGACCAAGACCTACGAGCAGTACTTC
CASRAPSRGTKTYEQYF
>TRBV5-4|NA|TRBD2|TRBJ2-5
TGTGCCAGCAGCTTCGACGAAGCGGGGGGTGACGAGACCCAGTACTTC
CASSFDEAGGDETQYF
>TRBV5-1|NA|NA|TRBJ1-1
TGCGCCAGCAGCTTGGTGGGGGATGTGCCTAGGTACACTGAAGCTTTCTTT
CASSLVGDVPRYTEAFF
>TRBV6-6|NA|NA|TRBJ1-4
TGTGCCAGCAGTTACGTGACAACAGAGGAAAAACTGTTTTTT
CASSYVTTEEKLFF
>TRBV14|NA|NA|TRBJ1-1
TGTGCCAGCAGCCACGACAGGACTTTCATGAACACTGAAGCTTTCTTT
CASSHDRTFMNTEAFF
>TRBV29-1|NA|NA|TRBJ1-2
TGCAGCGTTGAAGATTTAGGACAGAGCACCTTC
CSVEDLGQSTF
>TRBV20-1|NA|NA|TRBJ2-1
TGCAGTGCTAGACCGGGGGATGAGCAGTTCTTC
CSARPGDEQFF
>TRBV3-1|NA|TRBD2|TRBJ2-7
TGTGCCAGCAGCCATCTCATAGCGGGAGGGTCCGAGCAGTACTTC
CASSHLIAGGSEQYF
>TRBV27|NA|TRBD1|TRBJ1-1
TGTGCCAGCGCACAGGGGGACACTGAAGCTTTCTTT
CASAQGDTEAFF
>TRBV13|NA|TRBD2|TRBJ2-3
TGTGCCAGCAGCTTAGAGCCTAGCGGGAATAAAGATACGCAGTATTTT
CASSLEPSGNKDTQYF